These 2 T cell receptor beta chains share one sample of origin, sequenced in a study of cytomegalovirus exposure and HLA in healthy donors. 60 Vbeta and 13 Jbeta primers were used in PCR. Produced via immunoSEQ multiplex PCR; TCRdb's table is partial and in-frame only. The sample includes about 180,000 clones, approximately 82% seen only once; the top ten take more than 0.95%. Sample: PBMCs. The receptors derive from a girl aged 2 to 9 in good health and CMV-seropositive.

V is TRBV13 and J is TRBJ1-3; TRBD1 matches at 9 bases. V lost 3 bases, J lost 4 bases, and 13 bases stayed unmatched. This CDR3 has 18 amino acids. From germline, CDR1 is PRHDT and CDR2 FYEKMQ (reference sequence). The CDR3 here is CASSFLPGQGPSGNTIYF. The CDR3 DNA is TGTGCCAGCAGCTTTCTCCCGGGACAGGGACCTTCCGGAAACACCATATATTTT.

This clone was counted a single time. The rearrangement joins TRBV11-3 to TRBJ2-1, with 9 positions matching TRBD2. J lost 15 bases, V lost 5 bases, and 8 bases had no gene match. The CDR3 contains 12 residues. Looked up from germline, CDR1 is SGHNT and CDR2 is YENEEA. The CDR3 loop is CASSTIAGDLFF. CDR3 coding DNA: TGTGCCAGCAGCACTATAGCGGGAGATCTGTTCTTC.